The 31 T cell receptor beta chains below all came from one sample that was sequenced in a study of blood T cell repertoires in COVID-19. Some clones are missing from TCRdb's copy, which holds only in-frame ones; the method was immunoSEQ multiplex PCR. The sample yields roughly 140,000 clones, approximately 85% seen once. Sequencing was carried out using peripheral blood. These receptors were taken from a woman aged 60-75 years with COVID-19, enrolled during active disease.

The rearrangement uses TRBV19 and TRBJ2-7, with D perhaps TRBD1 (5 bases). The CDR3 is 13 residues long. Germline V gene lookup returns CDR1 LNHDA and CDR2 SQIVND (reference sequence). The germline V and J ends were trimmed by 7 bases and 2 bases, with 12 bases remaining between them. Here the CDR3 DNA reads TGTGCCAGTAAACAGGAAGGCACCTACGAGCAGTACTTC. Amino acid sequence: CASKQEGTYEQYF.

This rearrangement joins TRBV28 to TRBJ2-7, with unresolved D. V gave up 6 bases and J gave up 3 bases, with 12 bases separating them. Germline CDR1 and CDR2: MDHEN and SYDVKM. The length of the CDR3 is 13 residues. CDR3 residues: CASSPGDIYEQYF. In nucleotides, the CDR3 is TGTGCCAGCAGCCCAGGCGATATCTACGAGCAGTACTTC. Together with reference TRBV28 and TRBJ2-7, the CDR3 gives the full variable domain: DVKVTQSSRYLVKRTGEKVFLECVQDMDHENMFWYRQDPGLGLRLIYFSYDVKMKEKGDIPEGYSVSREKKERFSLILESASTNQTSMYLCASSPGDIYEQYFGPGTRLTVT.

The chain is built from TRBV3-1 (or the pseudogene TRBV3-2) and TRBJ2-3, with no clear D. Trimming removed 1 base at V and 1 base at J, with 6 bases between. CDR1 is LGHDT, CDR2 YNNKEL, per germline (reference sequence). The CDR3 has 14 residues. The CDR3 DNA sequence: TGTGCCAGCAGCCAAGCTTTCGGCACAGATACGCAGTATTTT. It encodes CASSQAFGTDTQYF.

The chain is built from TRBV28 and TRBJ2-5, with 9 bases aligning to TRBD2. CDR1 MDHEN and CDR2 SYDVKM come from the germline V gene. This CDR3 is 18 amino acids long. J lost 1 base, V lost 3 bases, and 12 bases had no gene match. This CDR3 is CASSLGPIGGGAQETQYF. Here the CDR3 DNA reads TGTGCCAGCAGTTTGGGCCCTATTGGCGGGGGGGCCCAAGAGACCCAGTACTTC.

The J gene is TRBJ1-1, the V gene TRBV6-5, with D unresolved. The V end lost 2 bases, the J end lost 4 bases, and 14 bases lay between the germline ends. CDR3 length: 15 amino acids. Per germline, CDR1 MNHEY and CDR2 SVGAGI. The CDR3 here is CASSYQSQEVTEAFF. The CDR3 nucleotides are TGTGCCAGCAGTTACCAAAGCCAGGAGGTCACTGAAGCTTTCTTT.

V usage is TRBV7-8 and J usage is TRBJ2-1; D ambiguous. Between the trimmed V and J ends, which lost 3 bases and 3 bases, there was a span of 3 bases. The CDR3 has 12 amino acids. CDR1 SGHVS and CDR2 FQNEAQ come from the germline V gene. CDR3 amino acids: CASSFSYNEQFF. The CDR3 nucleotides read TGTGCCAGCAGCTTCAGCTACAATGAGCAGTTCTTC.

This rearrangement joins TRBV7-2 to TRBJ2-1; 11 bases map to TRBD2. CDR1 SGHTA and CDR2 FQGNSA come from the germline V gene. Losses at the gene ends were 2 bases for V and 8 bases for J; bases not matched to a gene: 17. The CDR3 totals 19 residues. CDR3 region: CASSLHPSRASGGWDEQFF. CDR3 DNA sequence: TGTGCCAGCAGCTTACACCCGTCCCGGGCTAGCGGGGGGTGGGATGAGCAGTTCTTC.

The J gene is TRBJ1-1, the V gene TRBV4-3; 7 bases line up with TRBD1. Trimming took 0 bases from V and 4 from J; bases not matched to a gene: 11. The CDR3 contains 17 residues. Germline CDR1 reads LGHNA; CDR2 reads YSLEER. The CDR3 sequence is CASSQDRTGPPGTEAFF. The DNA of the CDR3 is TGCGCCAGCAGCCAAGATCGGACAGGTCCCCCGGGCACTGAAGCTTTCTTT.

The chain couples TRBV27 to TRBJ2-1, with 11 positions matching TRBD2. In germline, CDR1 is MNHEY, CDR2 SMNVEV (reference sequence). The CDR3 is 14 residues long. With V trimmed by 8 bases and J by 7 bases, 7 bases remained unmatched. The CDR3 region is CASRLAGPGNEQFF. Here the CDR3 DNA reads TGTGCCAGCCGACTAGCGGGGCCTGGGAATGAGCAGTTCTTC.

V is TRBV7-8 and J is TRBJ2-5; the D gene is possibly TRBD1 (5 bases). V dropped 5 bases and J dropped 3 bases, with 13 bases sitting between them. The CDR3 has 14 amino acids. The germline V gene encodes CDR1 SGHVS and CDR2 FQNEAQ. The CDR3, as DNA: TGTGCCAGCAGCGAAAGAGCAGGGAAAGAGACCCAGTACTTC. Translated: CASSERAGKETQYF.

The chain uses TRBV7-3 and TRBJ2-5; tentatively, D is TRBD2 (6 bases). The germline CDR1 and CDR2 sequences are SGHTA and FQGTGA. CDR3 length: 14 amino acids. The V and J ends lost 4 bases and 0 bases respectively, with 9 bases between them. CDR3 amino acids: CASSSLANQETQYF. The CDR3 DNA reads TGTGCCAGCAGCTCTCTAGCGAACCAAGAGACCCAGTACTTC.

J is TRBJ2-3 and V is TRBV5-4; 9 bases fit TRBD2. This CDR3 region has 16 residues. Germline V gene lookup returns CDR1 SGHNT and CDR2 YYREEE (reference sequence). Trimming at V came to 2 bases and at J to 0 bases, leaving 4 bases not matched to a gene. The CDR3 reads CASSLSGGTSTDTQYF. The CDR3 DNA is TGTGCCAGCAGCTTAAGCGGGGGGACTAGCACAGATACGCAGTATTTT.

The chain links TRBV7-9 to TRBJ2-7; 7 bases agree with TRBD1. This CDR3 contains 16 residues. Germline loops: CDR1 SEHNR, CDR2 FQNEAQ (reference sequence). V gave up 4 bases and J gave up 1 base; unmatched junction bases: 10. The CDR3 DNA follows: TGTGCCAGCAGCTCGATAACAGGGGACAGTTCCTACGAGCAGTACTTC. Translated: CASSSITGDSSYEQYF.

In its sample, this clone was seen a few times. The chain links TRBV10-1 to TRBJ2-7, with 8 bases matching TRBD1. Germline CDR1 WNHNN, CDR2 SYGVQD (reference sequence). V lost 5 bases, J lost 8 bases, and 11 bases stayed unmatched. The CDR3 is 14 residues long. The CDR3 nucleotides read TGCGCCAGCAGTACCGGGACAGGCCCTGCCCAGCAGTACTTC. Its protein is CASSTGTGPAQQYF.

This chain links TRBV6-2 or TRBV6-3 with TRBJ2-2; unclear D gene. Looked up from germline, CDR1 is MNHEY and CDR2 is SVGEGT. Trimming cost V 2 bases and J 3 bases, with 4 bases left between them. The CDR3 totals 13 residues. CDR3: CASSYVDTGELFF. As DNA, the CDR3 is TGTGCCAGCAGTTACGTAGACACCGGGGAGCTGTTTTTT.

This clone has just one count. This sequence joins TRBV11-2 and TRBJ2-1; TRBD2 matches at 14 bases. The CDR3 sequence is 14 residues long. J was trimmed by 5 bases and V by 8 bases; bases with no gene match: 2. CDR1 and CDR2 (germline): SGHAT, FQNNGV. The CDR3: CASGLAGGDNEQFF. The DNA for the CDR3 is TGTGCCAGCGGACTAGCGGGGGGCGACAATGAGCAGTTCTTC.

The rearrangement links TRBV11-3 to TRBJ2-1; weak D call: TRBD1 (6 bases). Trimming removed 0 bases at V and 10 bases at J, with 7 bases between. Per the germline V gene, CDR1 is SGHNT and CDR2 is YENEEA. This CDR3 contains 12 residues. The CDR3 DNA sequence: TGTGCCAGCAGCTTAGATGGGACAGAGCAGTTCTTC. It codes for CASSLDGTEQFF.

The rearrangement uses TRBV27 and TRBJ1-1, with TRBD1 identical over 8 bases. This CDR3 has 14 amino acids. Looked up from germline, CDR1 is MNHEY and CDR2 is SMNVEV (reference sequence). J gave up 1 base and V 6 bases, and 4 bases lay outside the gene matches. The chain's CDR3 is CASRVTGGNTEAFF. The CDR3 DNA sequence: TGTGCCAGCAGGGTAACAGGGGGGAACACTGAAGCTTTCTTT.

The gene calls are TRBV5-5 and TRBJ1-5; D gene uncertain. The CDR3 contains 13 residues. Trimming shortened V by 7 bases and J by 2 bases, and 10 bases separated the two germline ends. Germline V gives CDR1 SGHKS, CDR2 YYEKEE (reference sequence). The CDR3 coding sequence is TGTGCCAGCGGATACAGAGGCAATCAGCCCCAGCATTTT. This translates into CASGYRGNQPQHF.

This clone has a handful of counts. This chain uses TRBV3-1 (or the pseudogene TRBV3-2) with TRBJ2-7; 12 bases match TRBD2. Germline lookup yields CDR1 LGHDT and CDR2 YNNKEL (reference sequence). The V gene end was trimmed by 6 bases and the J gene end by 1 base; junction bases not matched to a gene: 4. CDR3 length: 15 residues. The CDR3: CASRLTSGGSYEQYF. The CDR3 DNA sequence: TGTGCCAGCAGGCTCACTAGCGGGGGGTCCTACGAGCAGTACTTC.

This CDR3 reads CASSIQGGGEKLFF. DNA of the CDR3: TGTGCCAGTAGTATCCAGGGGGGCGGTGAAAAACTGTTTTTT. The V call is TRBV19, the J call TRBJ1-4; 7 nucleotides align to TRBD1. CDR1 is LNHDA and CDR2 is SQIVND in the germline V gene (reference sequence). The CDR3 consists of 14 residues. The J segment lost 7 bases and the V segment lost 3 bases, leaving 5 bases of the junction unmatched.

This chain links TRBV5-1 with TRBJ2-3; D perhaps matches TRBD2 (6 bases). Looked up from germline, CDR1 is SGHRS and CDR2 is YFSETQ. The CDR3 is made up of 16 amino acids. Trimming pared 0 bases from V and 2 bases from J, leaving 13 bases between. This chain's CDR3 is CASSLVSGGHTDTQYF. CDR3 sequence (DNA): TGCGCCAGCAGCTTGGTATCCGGGGGTCACACAGATACGCAGTATTTT. The whole variable domain, filled in from reference TRBV5-1 and TRBJ2-3, reads KAGVTQTPRYLIKTRGQQVTLSCSPISGHRSVSWYQQTPGQGLQFLFEYFSETQRNKGNFPGRFSGRQFSNSRSEMNVSTLELGDSALYLCASSLVSGGHTDTQYFGPGTRLTVL.

The chain employs TRBV10-3 and TRBJ1-1; 8 positions agree with TRBD1. The CDR3 consists of 14 residues. The junction had 4 bases not matched to a gene; V was cut back by 6 bases and J by 1 base. Germline V lookup: CDR1 ENHRY, CDR2 SYGVKD. The CDR3 is CAISAGQENTEAFF. In DNA, the CDR3 is TGTGCCATCAGCGCGGGACAGGAGAACACTGAAGCTTTCTTT.

The chain carries TRBV29-1 and TRBJ1-2; no reliable D call. The CDR3 consists of 13 residues. Germline lookup yields CDR1 SQVTM and CDR2 ANQGSEA. Deletions cut 4 bases from V and 8 bases from J, with 17 bases between. The CDR3 coding sequence is TGCAGCGTTGGAGTACGGGGAGCTCGCGGCTACACCTTC. Amino acids: CSVGVRGARGYTF.

The chain has TRBV9 and TRBJ1-2, with D uncertain. This CDR3 has 15 amino acids. V lost 0 bases to trimming and J lost 0 bases, with 9 bases between them. Germline loops: CDR1 SGDLS, CDR2 YYNGEE. The DNA of the CDR3 is TGTGCCAGCAGCGTAGATGTGGGAGCTAACTATGGCTACACCTTC. Protein: CASSVDVGANYGYTF.

J is TRBJ1-2 and V is TRBV4-3, with 8 nucleotides matching TRBD1. This CDR3 region has 17 residues. Germline V CDR1 and CDR2: LGHNA, YSLEER. V trimming: 0 bases; J trimming: 3 bases; junction bases outside the gene matches: 9. This chain's CDR3 is CASSQERHRGQDYGYTF. The CDR3, as DNA: TGCGCCAGCAGCCAAGAAAGGCATAGGGGACAGGACTATGGCTACACCTTC.

The chain recombines TRBV7-3 with TRBJ1-5, with 7 positions matching TRBD1. Trimming removed 5 bases from V and 2 bases from J; junction bases left unmatched: 9. Germline CDR1 is SGHTA and CDR2 is FQGTGA. The CDR3 is 16 amino acids. CDR3 sequence reads: CASSPHRGTGNQPQHF. CDR3 sequence (DNA): TGTGCCAGCAGCCCCCACAGGGGTACGGGCAATCAGCCCCAGCATTTT.

J is TRBJ2-1 and V is TRBV2; 14 bases are shared with TRBD2. V trimming: 6 bases; J trimming: 7 bases; junction bases outside the gene matches: 5. The CDR3 is made up of 15 amino acids. The V gene's germline CDR1 is SNHLY and CDR2 FYNNEI. The CDR3 nucleotides read TGTGCCAGCAGCTCACGGACTAGCGGGGGGAATGAGCAGTTCTTC. This gives the protein CASSSRTSGGNEQFF.

This chain connects TRBV7-3 to TRBJ2-7; tentative D call: TRBD1 (5 bases). Looked up from germline, CDR1 is SGHTA and CDR2 is FQGTGA. The CDR3 totals 14 residues. The V end was cut by 2 bases, the J end by 2 bases, with 10 bases between. In DNA form, the CDR3 reads TGTGCCAGCAGCTTACAGGGCGGAACCTACGAGCAGTACTTC. Protein sequence: CASSLQGGTYEQYF. The full variable domain, completed using reference TRBV7-3 and TRBJ2-7, is GAGVSQTPSNKVTEKGKYVELRCDPISGHTALYWYRQSLGQGPEFLIYFQGTGAADDSGLPNDRFFAVRPEGSVSTLKIQRTERGDSAVYLCASSLQGGTYEQYFGPGTRLTVT.

This clone was detected a few times. The chain links TRBV7-9 to TRBJ2-7; D remains unclear. With 4 bases removed from V and 4 bases from J, the gap between germline ends came to 11 bases. Per the germline V gene, CDR1 is SEHNR and CDR2 is FQNEAQ (reference sequence). The CDR3 spans 13 residues. CDR3 residues: CASSYSSLYEQYF. The CDR3 DNA sequence: TGTGCCAGCAGCTACTCCTCACTTTACGAGCAGTACTTC. Full variable domain (missing parts from reference TRBV7-9 and TRBJ2-7): DTGVSQNPRHKITKRGQNVTFRCDPISEHNRLYWYRQTLGQGPEFLTYFQNEAQLEKSRLLSDRFSAERPKGSFSTLEIQRTEQGDSAMYLCASSYSSLYEQYFGPGTRLTVT.

J is TRBJ2-5 and V is TRBV5-4, with 7 bases lining up with TRBD1. CDR3 length equals 16 residues. CDR1 is SGHNT and CDR2 is YYREEE in the germline V gene (reference sequence). The ends lost 4 bases at V and 0 bases at J; junction bases unmatched: 9. The CDR3 sequence is CASSIPTGMDQETQYF. DNA for the CDR3: TGTGCCAGCAGCATCCCGACAGGGATGGACCAAGAGACCCAGTACTTC.